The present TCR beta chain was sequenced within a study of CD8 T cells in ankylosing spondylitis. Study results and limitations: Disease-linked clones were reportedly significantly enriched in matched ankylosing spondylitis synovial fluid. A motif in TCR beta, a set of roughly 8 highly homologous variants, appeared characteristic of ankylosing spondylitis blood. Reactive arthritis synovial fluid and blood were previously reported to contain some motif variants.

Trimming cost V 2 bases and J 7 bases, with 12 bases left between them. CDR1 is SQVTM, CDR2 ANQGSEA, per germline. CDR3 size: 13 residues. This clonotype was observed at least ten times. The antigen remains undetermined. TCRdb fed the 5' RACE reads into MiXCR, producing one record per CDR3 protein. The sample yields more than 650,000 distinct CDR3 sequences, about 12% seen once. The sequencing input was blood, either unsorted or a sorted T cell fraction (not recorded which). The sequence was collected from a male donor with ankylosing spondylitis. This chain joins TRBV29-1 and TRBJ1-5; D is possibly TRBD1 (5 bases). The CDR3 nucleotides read TGCAGCGTTGAACCCAGGGCGGGGCAGCCCCAGCATTTT. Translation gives CSVEPRAGQPQHF.